These 21 T cell receptor beta chains came from one sample sequenced in a study of blood T cell repertoires in COVID-19. Clones were read by immunoSEQ multiplex PCR, and TCRdb kept only the in-frame ones, dropping some. Seen here are some 100,000 clones, about four fifths observed once, and the top ten hold more than 9%. The sample was peripheral blood. The receptor source for this set is a human donor in a cohort sampled during active COVID-19.

The chain links TRBV24-1 to TRBJ2-5; 11 nucleotides match TRBD1. Germline loops: CDR1 KGHDR, CDR2 SFDVKD. Unmatched junction bases numbered 12, after V lost 3 bases and J lost 4 bases. The CDR3 has 18 amino acids. The CDR3 DNA reads as TGTGCCACCAGTGATCGTCAGGGGACAGGGGGAGATCGAGAGACCCAGTACTTC. Translated, it gives CATSDRQGTGGDRETQYF.

V usage is TRBV7-8 and J usage is TRBJ2-7; D uncertain. Germline V lookup: CDR1 SGHVS, CDR2 FQNEAQ. This CDR3 spans 13 amino acids. V was shortened by 0 bases and J by 0 bases, with 3 bases between the two germline ends. The CDR3 loop is CASSLANSYEQYF. For the CDR3, the DNA is TGTGCCAGCAGCTTAGCTAACTCCTACGAGCAGTACTTC.

The chain recombines TRBV28 with TRBJ1-3; a possible D gene is TRBD1 (5 bases). CDR1 and CDR2 from the germline V gene are MDHEN and SYDVKM. V gave up 6 bases and J gave up 2 bases, with 11 bases separating them. CDR3 length equals 14 residues. CDR3 sequence (DNA): TGTGCCAGCAGGGGAGGGGTCCCTGGAAACACCATATATTTT. This sequence encodes CASRGGVPGNTIYF.

The V and J genes are TRBV5-1 and TRBJ1-1, with D unresolved. The ends were cut back, 5 bases at V and 0 bases at J, with 11 bases in the middle. Per the germline V gene, CDR1 is SGHRS and CDR2 is YFSETQ. This CDR3 contains 14 residues. The DNA for the CDR3 is TGCGCCAGCAGATACAGCAATCTGAACACTGAAGCTTTCTTT. Protein: CASRYSNLNTEAFF.

J is TRBJ2-1 and V is TRBV5-8; D is perhaps TRBD1 (5 bases). The length of the CDR3 is 13 residues. Germline CDR1 SGHTS, CDR2 YDEGEE. With 0 bases removed from V and 6 bases from J, the gap between germline ends came to 7 bases. As DNA, the CDR3 is TGTGCCAGCAGCTTGGCCAGGGTCAATGAGCAGTTCTTC. Its translation: CASSLARVNEQFF. Full variable domain (outside the CDR3, taken from reference TRBV5-8 and TRBJ2-1): EAGVTQSPTHLIKTRGQQATLRCSPISGHTSVYWYQQALGLGLQFLLWYDEGEERNRGNFPPRFSGRQFPNYSSELNVNALELEDSALYLCASSLARVNEQFFGPGTRLTVL.

This chain uses TRBV11-2 with TRBJ2-2; D is possibly TRBD2 (6 bases). Trimming left V 2 bases short and J 5 bases short, with 12 bases between. This CDR3 comprises 15 residues. Germline assignment: CDR1 SGHAT and CDR2 FQNNGV. The CDR3 nucleotides read TGTGCCAGCAGCTTAAGGGCAGGGAGGACCGGGGAGCTGTTTTTT. Its translation: CASSLRAGRTGELFF. The full variable domain, its missing parts supplied by reference TRBV11-2 and TRBJ2-2, is EAGVAQSPRYKIIEKRQSVAFWCNPISGHATLYWYQQILGQGPKLLIQFQNNGVVDDSQLPKDRFSAERLKGVDSTLKIQPAKLEDSAVYLCASSLRAGRTGELFFGEGSRLTVL.

As to this clone: This sample includes further DNA sequences coding for the same CDR3. The chain combines TRBV2 with TRBJ1-1; TRBD1 agrees at 9 bases. This CDR3 region has 14 residues. CDR1 SNHLY and CDR2 FYNNEI come from the germline V gene. The ends lost 5 bases at V and 2 bases at J; junction bases unmatched: 3. Here the CDR3 DNA reads TGTGCCAGCAGTAGGACAGGGGTCAACACTGAAGCTTTCTTT. This translates into CASSRTGVNTEAFF.

The V and J genes are TRBV6-5 and TRBJ2-7, with D possibly TRBD2 on 5 matching bases. Trimming cost V 5 bases and J 3 bases, with 17 bases left between them. CDR3 length equals 15 residues. Germline assignment: CDR1 MNHEY and CDR2 SVGAGI. CDR3 residues: CASSRNRGGFYEQYF. The DNA for the CDR3 is TGTGCCAGCAGTAGGAACCGGGGTGGGTTCTACGAGCAGTACTTC.

The chain recombines TRBV11-3 with TRBJ2-7; 11 bases are a match to TRBD2. The V and J ends lost 1 base and 2 bases, in that order; junction bases with no gene match: 10. Germline V lookup: CDR1 SGHNT, CDR2 YENEEA. This CDR3 has 18 residues. The CDR3 DNA is TGTGCCAGCAGCTTAGTACGGGGGGGACTAGCGGAGACCTACGAGCAGTACTTC. Its protein is CASSLVRGGLAETYEQYF.

CDR3: CASSPVVQGNYGYTF. As DNA, the CDR3 is TGTGCCAGCTCACCCGTAGTACAGGGTAACTATGGCTACACCTTC. This chain connects TRBV18 to TRBJ1-2; D possibly corresponds to TRBD1 (6 bases). The CDR3 contains 15 residues. Germline lookup yields CDR1 KGHSH and CDR2 LQKENI. With 3 bases removed from V and 1 base from J, the gap between germline ends came to 12 bases.

The rearrangement uses TRBV29-1 and TRBJ2-7; TRBD1 agrees at 11 bases. From germline, CDR1 is SQVTM and CDR2 ANQGSEA. The CDR3 has 13 amino acids. The junction had 5 bases not matched to a gene; V was cut back by 6 bases and J by 4 bases. The CDR3 is CSVLGQGAYEQYF. The CDR3 nucleotides read TGCAGCGTCCTTGGACAGGGGGCATACGAGCAGTACTTC.

This chain connects TRBV10-2 to TRBJ2-5; 8 positions match TRBD1. V lost 6 bases, J lost 6 bases, and 9 bases stayed unmatched. CDR3 size: 14 residues. Germline V gene sequence: CDR1 WSHSY, CDR2 SAAADI. The CDR3 here is CASSDPGGVKTQYF. The CDR3 region has the DNA TGCGCCAGCAGCGACCCAGGGGGCGTGAAGACCCAGTACTTC.

The chain carries TRBV12-1 and TRBJ2-4; the D call of TRBD1 is as the table states it, not checked on the DNA. TRBV12-1 is a pseudogene. The CDR3 runs to 15 residues. The CDR3 loop is CASSSRDRTKNIQYF. The CDR3, as DNA: TGTGCCAGCAGCTCAAGGGACAGGACAAAAAACATTCAGTACTTC.

This rearrangement joins TRBV20-1 to TRBJ1-2; 7 bases agree with TRBD1. V lost 3 bases, J lost 5 bases, and 9 bases stayed unmatched. CDR1 is DFQATT and CDR2 is SNEGSKA in the germline V gene (reference sequence). CDR3 length: 14 residues. The DNA of the CDR3 is TGCAGTGCTAGTTATACAGGGGCGGGTTATGGCTACACCTTC. It yields the protein CSASYTGAGYGYTF.

The CDR3 region has the DNA TGCGCCAGCAGCTCCGGGACAGGGGTTCCCACTGGAAACACCATATATTTT. Translation: CASSSGTGVPTGNTIYF. The J gene is TRBJ1-3, the V gene TRBV5-1; 10 bases are a match to TRBD1. This CDR3 has 17 residues. The germline V gene has CDR1 SGHRS and CDR2 YFSETQ. V shed 3 bases, J shed 2 bases, and the junction held 8 bases outside the gene matches.

In its sample, this clone was seen once. The chain joins TRBV21-1 to TRBJ2-7; the D call in the table, TRBD1, was not verified against the DNA. TRBV21-1 is classified as a pseudogene. This CDR3 contains 17 residues. For the CDR3, the DNA is TGTGCCAGCAGCAAACGGGCCCGCAGGGGGCCCGCCTACGAGCAGTACTTC. Amino acid sequence: CASSKRARRGPAYEQYF.

V and J are TRBV10-2 and TRBJ2-7, with a weak D call TRBD2 (6 bases). V was cut by 2 bases and J by 4 bases, with 15 bases left in between. The CDR3 length is 15 residues. Germline-derived CDR1 and CDR2 are WSHSY and SAAADI. In DNA, the CDR3 is TGCGCCAGCAGTGAGATTGCGGGGACCCCATACGAGCAGTACTTC. Translated, it gives CASSEIAGTPYEQYF.

The J gene is TRBJ2-1, the V gene TRBV10-3, with D perhaps matching TRBD2 (5 bases). The CDR3 spans 11 residues. Trimming left V 4 bases short and J 8 bases short, with 6 bases between. CDR1 and CDR2 (germline): ENHRY, SYGVKD. For the CDR3, the DNA is TGTGCCATCAGTGGCGGGTATGAGCAGTTCTTC. Its protein is CAISGGYEQFF.

The chain combines TRBV30 with TRBJ2-7; possible D gene TRBD1, 6 bases. The CDR3 covers 13 residues. Germline V CDR1 and CDR2: GTSNPN, SVGIG (reference sequence). Trimming cost V 8 bases and J 2 bases, with 16 bases left between them. CDR3 sequence reads: CASLTRTAYEQYF. DNA of the CDR3: TGTGCCAGTTTGACCCGGACAGCCTACGAGCAGTACTTC.

The chain is built from TRBV6-2 or TRBV6-3 and TRBJ2-7; 7 bases are a match to TRBD1. Trimming took 5 bases from V and 2 from J; bases not matched to a gene: 9. Germline CDR1 MNHEY, CDR2 SVGEGT. The CDR3 runs 15 residues. The CDR3 DNA reads TGTGCCAGCAGTGCCTACTTGACAGGGACCTACGAGCAGTACTTC. Protein product: CASSAYLTGTYEQYF.

The J gene is TRBJ2-6, the V gene TRBV7-2; possible D gene TRBD1, 6 bases. V gave up 3 bases and J gave up 2 bases, with 8 bases separating them. This CDR3 is 15 amino acids long. The germline V gene encodes CDR1 SGHTA and CDR2 FQGNSA. The CDR3, as DNA: TGTGCCAGCAGCTTTGGGACAACTGGGGCCAACGTCCTGACTTTC. It yields the protein CASSFGTTGANVLTF.